Listed below are T cell receptor beta chains from one sample, sequenced in a study of T-cell reconstitution after alpha-beta-depleted transplantation in children. TCRdb ran MiXCR on the PCR reads and lists one entry per CDR3 protein. The sample lists 130,000 or so distinct CDR3 sequences, 9.5% to 10% occurring once. This sample comprised PBMCs, mostly from graft donor cells, obtained 180 days after TCRalphabeta/CD19-depleted stem cell transplant. The receptors derive from a girl in the first two years of life who had a stem cell transplant for combined immunodeficiency, so the T cells may come from the graft donor. Each CDR3 is given with its conserved first and last residue. D genes are given only for firm matches. The listing skips clone size in some rows; elsewhere it reads once, few, many or a size class.

>TRBV7-2|TRBD1|few|TRBJ1-2
CASSVDRGFNYGYTF
TGTGCCAGCAGCGTAGACAGGGGATTTAACTATGGCTACACCTTC
>TRBV11-3|TRBD1|few|TRBJ2-7
CASSPWTGPKSEQYF
TGTGCCAGCAGCCCCTGGACAGGGCCGAAGTCCGAGCAGTACTTC
>TRBV29-1|NA|NA|TRBJ1-1
CSVPLSGYPEAFF
TGCAGCGTTCCATTGTCCGGGTACCCAGAAGCTTTCTTT
>TRBV7-6|TRBD1|few|TRBJ2-2
CASSPDRANTGELFF
TGTGCCAGCAGCCCTGACAGGGCGAACACCGGGGAGCTGTTTTTT
>TRBV11-2|NA|few|TRBJ1-5
CASSLLGGQPQHF
TGTGCCAGCAGCTTGCTTGGGGGGCAGCCCCAGCATTTT
>TRBV10-3|TRBD2|few|TRBJ2-2
CAISESASGRSNTGELFF
TGTGCCATCAGTGAGTCGGCTAGCGGGAGGTCGAACACCGGGGAGCTGTTTTTT
>TRBV7-8|TRBD1|few|TRBJ2-1
CASSFNLEGAGGRTEQFF
TGTGCCAGCAGCTTCAATCTAGAGGGTGCAGGGGGACGGACCGAGCAGTTCTTC
>TRBV12-3/TRBV12-4|NA|few|TRBJ1-5
CASRRGGDQPQHF
TGTGCCAGCAGGCGCGGGGGGGATCAGCCCCAGCATTTT
>TRBV20-1|NA|NA|TRBJ2-7
CSARDPQGGYEQYF
TGCAGTGCTAGAGATCCACAGGGAGGCTACGAGCAGTACTTC
>TRBV4-3|NA|NA|TRBJ2-3
CASSQWTARSTDTQYF
TGCGCCAGCAGCCAATGGACAGCCAGAAGCACAGATACGCAGTATTTT
>TRBV12-3/TRBV12-4|NA|few|TRBJ2-5
CASSPGTNRETQYF
TGTGCCAGCAGTCCCGGGACGAATAGGGAGACCCAGTACTTC
>TRBV20-1|TRBD2|few|TRBJ2-7
CSATYLAGVYEQYF
TGCAGTGCTACCTACCTAGCGGGAGTCTACGAGCAGTACTTC
>TRBV30|NA|NA|TRBJ2-7
CACGTTDYEQYF
TGTGCCTGCGGGACCACAGATTACGAGCAGTACTTC
>TRBV10-3|NA|few|TRBJ2-1
CAISEGTANEQFF
TGTGCCATCAGTGAGGGGACTGCTAATGAGCAGTTCTTC
>TRBV28|NA|NA|TRBJ1-2
CASRTTVYYGYTF
TGTGCCAGCAGAACGACAGTGTACTATGGCTACACCTTC
>TRBV20-1|NA|few|TRBJ2-5
CSARVKGAQYF
TGCAGTGCTAGAGTCAAGGGGGCCCAGTACTTC
>TRBV20-1|TRBD2|NA|TRBJ2-7
CSHLTSGSYEQYF
TGCAGTCACCTGACTAGCGGGAGCTACGAGCAGTACTTC
>TRBV11-2|NA|NA|TRBJ2-3
CASISFPGARTDTQYF
TGTGCCAGCATCTCCTTCCCAGGGGCGCGAACAGATACGCAGTATTTT
>TRBV19|TRBD2|NA|TRBJ2-1
CASSMALFTSGRAEQFF
TGTGCCAGTAGTATGGCCCTATTTACTAGCGGGAGGGCCGAGCAGTTCTTC
>TRBV7-2|TRBD1|NA|TRBJ2-3
CASNRGEAQYF
TGTGCCAGCAACAGGGGAGAGGCGCAGTATTTT
>TRBV12-3/TRBV12-4|NA|NA|TRBJ2-4
CASSLGGTKNMQYF
TGTGCCAGCAGTTTGGGGGGTACCAAAAACATGCAGTACTTC
>TRBV6-1|TRBD1|few|TRBJ1-6
CASRRQGPSSYNSPLHF
TGTGCCAGCAGACGACAGGGGCCCAGCTCCTATAATTCACCCCTCCACTTT
>TRBV20-1|NA|few|TRBJ1-5
CSGRLGNNQPQHF
TGCAGTGGGAGACTGGGGAACAATCAGCCCCAGCATTTT
>TRBV29-1|TRBD1|few|TRBJ2-7
CSVGEDRGRTSEQYF
TGCAGCGTCGGAGAGGACAGGGGAAGAACTAGCGAGCAGTACTTC
>TRBV12-3/TRBV12-4|NA|few|TRBJ2-2
CASRGLNTGELFF
TGTGCCAGCAGGGGGCTCAACACCGGGGAGCTGTTTTTT
>TRBV12-3/TRBV12-4|TRBD1|few|TRBJ2-2
CASSPLTGKKAGELFF
TGTGCCAGCAGCCCCCTGACAGGGAAGAAAGCCGGGGAGCTGTTTTTT
>TRBV20-1|NA|few|TRBJ2-5
CSARGAGPFQETQYF
TGCAGTGCTAGAGGTGCAGGACCTTTCCAAGAGACCCAGTACTTC
>TRBV6-5|NA|few|TRBJ2-7
CASSYARGLEQYF
TGTGCCAGCAGTTACGCTAGGGGCTTGGAGCAGTACTTC
>TRBV12-3/TRBV12-4|NA|few|TRBJ2-2
CASSSWTQNTGELFF
TGTGCCAGCAGTTCTTGGACCCAGAACACCGGGGAGCTGTTTTTT
>TRBV20-1|TRBD2|many|TRBJ2-1
CSADLAGGGNEQFF
TGCAGTGCTGACCTAGCGGGAGGCGGCAATGAGCAGTTCTTC
>TRBV20-1|NA|few|TRBJ1-5
CSARGAGGNQPQHF
TGCAGTGCTAGAGGGGCAGGAGGAAATCAGCCCCAGCATTTT
>TRBV20-1|TRBD2|many|TRBJ2-7
CSAETSGVSYEQYF
TGCAGTGCCGAGACTAGCGGGGTCTCCTACGAGCAGTACTTC
>TRBV29-1|NA|few|TRBJ2-5
CSGLTGNGETQYF
TGCAGCGGTCTAACAGGGAATGGAGAGACCCAGTACTTC
>TRBV6-2/TRBV6-3|NA|few|TRBJ2-3
CASSYSRATGLLQNMQYF
TGTGCCAGCAGTTACTCGAGAGCCACGGGGCTCCTTCAAAATATGCAGTATTTT
>TRBV5-6|NA|NA|TRBJ2-2
CASSLVTGFAGELFF
TGTGCCAGCAGCTTGGTGACAGGTTTTGCCGGGGAGCTGTTTTTT
>TRBV9|NA|few|TRBJ2-5
CASSSRRLEGHNGFETQYF
TGTGCCAGCAGCTCCCGTCGCCTAGAGGGACATAACGGGTTCGAGACCCAGTACTTC
>TRBV20-1|TRBD2|few|TRBJ2-1
CSAWGLAGGPVNEQFF
TGCAGTGCTTGGGGTTTAGCGGGAGGGCCCGTAAATGAGCAGTTCTTC
>TRBV5-5|TRBD1|few|TRBJ1-6
CASGRAGGDSPLHF
TGTGCCAGCGGAAGGGCAGGGGGCGATTCACCCCTCCACTTT
>TRBV29-1|NA|few|TRBJ2-3
CSVERHRTDTQYF
TGCAGCGTTGAACGTCATCGGACAGATACGCAGTATTTT
>TRBV5-4|NA|NA|TRBJ1-2
CASSLTQTIYTF
TGTGCCAGCAGCTTGACGCAGACGATCTACACCTTC
>TRBV12-3/TRBV12-4|NA|NA|TRBJ2-7
CASSFRPGRGAREQYF
TGTGCCAGCAGTTTTAGGCCCGGGAGAGGAGCTAGAGAGCAGTACTTC
>TRBV3-1|NA|NA|TRBJ1-2
CASSPPARNYGYTF
TGTGCCAGCAGCCCGCCAGCCAGGAACTATGGCTACACCTTC
>TRBV18|NA|few|TRBJ1-4
CASSPDGRRLFF
TGTGCCAGCTCACCCGACGGTCGTCGGCTGTTTTTT
>TRBV27|TRBD1|few|TRBJ2-7
CASSRRDRGNEQYF
TGTGCCAGCAGTAGACGGGACAGGGGCAACGAGCAGTACTTC
>TRBV12-3/TRBV12-4|TRBD1|few|TRBJ1-1
CASTQRTGRTFF
TGTGCCAGCACACAGCGGACAGGGAGGACTTTCTTT
>TRBV12-3/TRBV12-4|NA|few|TRBJ1-1
CASSGPLDTEAFF
TGTGCCAGCAGCGGACCTCTGGACACTGAAGCTTTCTTT
>TRBV5-1|NA|many|TRBJ1-1
CASSLRTENTEAFF
TGCGCCAGCAGCTTGCGGACGGAGAACACTGAAGCTTTCTTT
>TRBV28|NA|NA|TRBJ1-1
CASSSHREDKAFF
TGTGCCAGCAGTTCTCACCGGGAGGACAAAGCTTTCTTT
>TRBV29-1|NA|many|TRBJ2-2
CSVLGSTGELFF
TGCAGCGTATTAGGCAGCACCGGGGAGCTGTTTTTT
>TRBV18|TRBD1|few|TRBJ2-1
CASSGQGAANEQFF
TGTGCCAGCTCAGGACAGGGGGCTGCCAATGAGCAGTTCTTC
>TRBV12-3/TRBV12-4|TRBD2|NA|TRBJ2-5
CASSLGGTSGVETQYF
TGTGCCAGCAGTTTAGGGGGGACTAGCGGGGTGGAGACCCAGTACTTC
>TRBV9|TRBD1|NA|TRBJ1-3
CASSPWDRAGNTIYF
TGTGCCAGCAGCCCGTGGGACAGGGCGGGAAACACCATATATTTT
>TRBV20-1|NA|many|TRBJ2-3
CSARDKAGRRTDTQYF
TGCAGTGCTAGAGATAAGGCGGGGAGGCGGACAGATACGCAGTATTTT
>TRBV3-1|NA|few|TRBJ2-5
CASSQVDYQETQYF
TGTGCCAGCAGCCAAGTGGATTACCAAGAGACCCAGTACTTC
>TRBV12-3/TRBV12-4|TRBD1|many|TRBJ1-2
CASSQDRHYGYTF
TGTGCCAGCAGCCAGGACAGGCACTATGGCTACACCTTC